This TCR beta chain was captured in a study of T cells after yellow fever vaccination. Overall study: Fractions of low cell number were prepared using SMART-Seq v4 Ultra Low Input. Study-level points and caveats: Clones that expanded after primary vaccination mostly reappeared after the booster (96% CD4, 70% to 90% CD8). FACS-sorted repertoires could contain abundant clonotypes contaminating from the bulk population.

TCRdb reprocessed the 5' RACE reads via MiXCR and lists one record per CDR3 protein. The data contain 14,000 or so distinct CDR3 sequences, about 7.3% of them singletons. Germline CDR1 and CDR2: SGHVS and FQNEAQ. V lost 6 bases to trimming and J lost 0 bases, with 12 bases between them. CDR3 size: 15 residues. This receptor was identified in a man in his late teens or twenties who received the YFV17D yellow fever vaccine. The chain uses TRBV7-8 and TRBJ1-5, with D perhaps matching TRBD1 (6 bases). Material: PBMCs, either bulk or a sorted T-cell subset (CD4+, CD8+, memory, or dextramer-sorted; not recorded which), obtained on the day of the yellow fever booster vaccination. CDR3 loop: CASSEGGYSNQPQHF. Here the CDR3 DNA reads TGTGCCAGCAGTGAGGGGGGATATAGCAATCAGCCCCAGCATTTT.